This record looks at one T cell receptor beta chain sequence and its context. This entry belongs to a study of technical replicates of blood from several donors. The assay was immunoSEQ multiplex PCR, and TCRdb's table has in-frame clones only and misses some. The data show about 80,000 clones, roughly 90% seen once. The CDR3 is 13 amino acids. Trimming at V came to 7 bases and at J to 4 bases, leaving 1 base not matched to a gene. Germline assignment: CDR1 MNHEY and CDR2 SMNVEV (reference sequence). The V call is TRBV27, the J call TRBJ2-5; 12 positions match TRBD2. This clonotype was sampled from a human donor in good health. The sample was T cells isolated from PBMCs. The CDR3 is CASTTSGRETQYF. CDR3 bases: TGTGCCAGCACGACTAGCGGGAGAGAGACCCAGTACTTC.